Below are 11 T cell receptor beta chains sequenced from a single sample in a study of T cells in Graves' hyperthyroidism and ophthalmopathy. Using RNA transcripts as the source, TCR beta CDR3 regions were amplified. The primer set for the first-round RT-PCR of the TCR CDR3 was HTBI. TCRdb analysed the multiplex PCR reads with MiXCR anew, one entry per CDR3 protein. Here the sample spans a few hundred thousand distinct CDR3 sequences, approximately 15% being singletons. Sequenced input: blood. Receptors were obtained from a woman aged 25 to 39 with Graves' ophthalmopathy.

This clonotype was seen at least ten times. This chain joins TRBV7-9 and TRBJ2-5, with 7 bases lining up with TRBD1. The CDR3 has 15 amino acids. Germline CDR1 reads SEHNR; CDR2 reads FQNEAQ (reference sequence). V shed 4 bases and J 2 bases; nucleotides not matched to a gene: 7. The CDR3 here is CASSWTGSWQETQYF. The CDR3 nucleotides read TGTGCCAGCAGCTGGACAGGTAGTTGGCAAGAGACCCAGTACTTC.

This clonotype came up many times. The DNA for the CDR3 is TGTGCCAGCAGTGAAGCTAGCGGACTTGGGGTTGGAGATACGCAGTATTTT. This sequence encodes CASSEASGLGVGDTQYF. The chain is built from TRBV2 and TRBJ2-3; a possible D gene is TRBD2 (6 bases). The V end was cut by 0 bases, the J end by 5 bases, with 18 bases between. The CDR3 runs 17 residues. The germline gives CDR1 SNHLY, CDR2 FYNNEI.

The table lists this clonotype with many counts. The chain uses TRBV2 and TRBJ1-5; 10 bases map to TRBD1. The CDR3 has 17 amino acids. The trim removed 5 bases at V and 7 bases at J, leaving 14 bases unmatched. CDR1 is SNHLY, CDR2 FYNNEI, per germline. The CDR3 region is CASSKTAFGTGDQPQHF. The CDR3 DNA sequence: TGTGCCAGCAGTAAGACAGCTTTTGGGACAGGGGACCAGCCCCAGCATTTT.

This clonotype has ten or more counts. The rearrangement joins TRBV6-1 to TRBJ2-7; D might be TRBD2 (6 bases). The V end was cut by 6 bases, the J end by 0 bases, with 15 bases between. The CDR3 loop spans 15 amino acids. The germline V gene has CDR1 MNHNS and CDR2 SASEGT. DNA of the CDR3: TGTGCCAGCAGCCCAGCGGGCCAAAGCTCCTACGAGCAGTACTTC. Protein product: CASSPAGQSSYEQYF.

At least ten counts were recorded for this clonotype. The CDR3 loop is CASSLDSGISNQPQHF. The CDR3 DNA sequence: TGTGCCAGCAGTCTAGACAGCGGGATTAGCAATCAGCCCCAGCATTTT. The V and J genes are TRBV12-3 or TRBV12-4 and TRBJ1-5, with TRBD1 as a possible D gene (5 bases). The CDR3 loop spans 16 amino acids. V gave up 5 bases and J gave up 0 bases, with 14 bases separating them.

The chain recombines TRBV5-5 with TRBJ1-3, with 11 nucleotides matching TRBD1. The CDR3 contains 15 residues. Germline loops: CDR1 SGHKS, CDR2 YYEKEE (reference sequence). The ends lost 5 bases at V and 7 bases at J; junction bases unmatched: 8. The DNA of the CDR3 is TGTGCCAGCAGTCGGACGGGACAGGGGGGCAACACCATATATTTT. This sequence encodes CASSRTGQGGNTIYF.

This clonotype appeared many times. The chain joins TRBV7-2 to TRBJ1-1, with no clear D. The CDR3 runs 15 residues. V was pared by 1 base and J by 6 bases, with 15 bases between. The germline V gene has CDR1 SGHTA and CDR2 FQGNSA. The DNA of the CDR3 is TGTGCCAGCAGCTTAGTGTCGGGAAGTACCGCTGAAGCTTTCTTT. Translation: CASSLVSGSTAEAFF.

The V and J genes are TRBV5-1 and TRBJ2-1; 9 positions match TRBD1. After removal of 4 bases from V and 4 bases from J, the junction contained 12 bases not matched to a gene. Germline CDR1 reads SGHRS; CDR2 reads YFSETQ. The CDR3 sequence is 17 residues long. The CDR3 nucleotides are TGCGCCAGCAGCAACACGGCGGCGGGACAGGGATACAATGAGCAGTTCTTC. Amino acids: CASSNTAAGQGYNEQFF.

At least ten counts were recorded for this clonotype. The J gene is TRBJ1-1, the V gene TRBV3-1; D call uncertain. This CDR3 contains 13 residues. V lost 1 base and J 4 bases, leaving 7 bases between the germline ends. Germline values: CDR1 LGHDT, CDR2 YNNKEL (reference sequence). Written as DNA, the CDR3 is TGTGCCAGCAGCCAAGGCGGAACCACTGAAGCTTTCTTT. Translated: CASSQGGTTEAFF.

This clonotype was counted at least ten times. V gene TRBV6-1 combines with J gene TRBJ1-1; perhaps TRBD1 as D (6 bases). The CDR3 consists of 16 residues. CDR1 MNHNS and CDR2 SASEGT come from the germline V gene. The V end was cut by 6 bases, the J end by 1 base, with 18 bases between. The CDR3 DNA reads TGTGCCAGCAGCCCCTGGACAGCGAAAGGGAACACTGAAGCTTTCTTT. It translates to CASSPWTAKGNTEAFF.

The table lists this clonotype with many counts. In DNA, the CDR3 is TGTGCCAGCTCACCAATGGGGAGCCAAGAGACCCAGTACTTC. Translation: CASSPMGSQETQYF. The chain is built from TRBV18 and TRBJ2-5, with TRBD2 as a possible D gene (5 bases). The germline V and J ends were trimmed by 2 bases and 1 base, with 8 bases remaining between them. CDR1 is KGHSH, CDR2 LQKENI, per germline. The CDR3 loop spans 14 amino acids.